This TCR beta chain is drawn from a study of chemoradiotherapy in HPV16-positive cancers. Findings of the study overall: During treatment, candidate HPV-specific clones and E7-related motifs expanded in tumor. Better recurrence-free survival went with HPV-responsive T-cell expansion in HPV16-positive patients.

The V and J ends lost 6 bases and 7 bases respectively, with 15 bases between them. From germline, CDR1 is MNHNS and CDR2 SASEGT. The CDR3 is 13 amino acids. TCRdb keeps only in-frame clones here, not all; method: immunoSEQ multiplex PCR. Of 20,000 to 25,000 clones detected, roughly 90% appear once; the ten largest clones hold less than 6%. Repeated repertoire sampling spanned the course of chemoradiotherapy. The table lists this clone with a count of one. The antigen is not known. Source: blood, taken from a patient who underwent chemoradiotherapy. The V and J genes are TRBV6-1 and TRBJ1-1; D gene unclear. The clonotype comes from a human donor with HPV-associated anogenital cancer. In DNA form, the CDR3 reads TGTGCCAGCAGGAAAGGTGGCAGCGATGAAGCTTTCTTT. Protein sequence: CASRKGGSDEAFF.